The rows below give T cell receptor beta chains drawn from one sample of a study of T cells in narcolepsy. Using immunoSEQ multiplex PCR, the repertoire was profiled, and TCRdb retains in-frame clones only, with some absent. The repertoire holds about 34,000 clones, with 82% as singletons. Input material: CD45RA- memory CD4+ T cells from PBMCs. Receptor source: a human donor with narcolepsy. CDR3s include the opening cysteine and the closing phenylalanine or tryptophan. A D gene is named only where the DNA matches it firmly.

CDR3aa	v_gene	j_gene	d_gene
CASSLESNQPQHF	TRBV6-1	TRBJ1-5	-
CASSLDAQVTYEQYF	TRBV7-2	TRBJ2-7	-
CASKMENSNQPQHF	TRBV28	TRBJ1-5	-
CASSPPSGGPSTDTQYF	TRBV18	TRBJ2-3	-
CASSWEQGWETQYF	TRBV5-1	TRBJ2-5	TRBD1
CASSLKVWGTAPLETQYF	TRBV27	TRBJ2-5	TRBD1
CAWRLRDQETQYF	TRBV30	TRBJ2-5	-
CASSYSTHDGYTF	TRBV6-5	TRBJ1-2	-
CASSLTAVGNYGYTF	TRBV19	TRBJ1-2	-
CASSPPKVDTQYF	TRBV7-8	TRBJ2-3	-
CASSLGLPEETQYF	TRBV7-9	TRBJ2-5	-
CASRTSGKETQYF	TRBV6-5	TRBJ2-5	TRBD2
CSVDEGSGNTIYF	TRBV29-1	TRBJ1-3	-
CASSLSLYEQYF	TRBV28	TRBJ2-7	-
CASTPSAGSYEQYF	TRBV6-1	TRBJ2-7	-
CASSQERGGGQGNTEAFF	TRBV4-3	TRBJ1-1	TRBD1
CASSLYGSQPQHF	TRBV7-2	TRBJ1-5	-
CSGGGGGGTEAFF	TRBV29-1	TRBJ1-1	-
CASSLYGSSYNEQFF	TRBV7-2	TRBJ2-1	-
CASSFLGDTEAFF	TRBV7-9	TRBJ1-1	-
CASSLTGTSRERQYF	TRBV9	TRBJ2-3	-
CASSEAGWANQPQHF	TRBV6-1	TRBJ1-5	-
CSYRGTGSYEQYF	TRBV29-1	TRBJ2-7	-
CASSLDRGYGYTF	TRBV7-2	TRBJ1-2	TRBD1
CASSFTSGAGQPQHF	TRBV28	TRBJ1-5	-
CASSLPSSYEQYF	TRBV5-4	TRBJ2-7	-
CASSEGRLGHGYTF	TRBV2	TRBJ1-2	-
CASSLGQGEKLFF	TRBV5-5	TRBJ1-4	TRBD1
CASSVGGLATADTQYF	TRBV9	TRBJ2-3	-
CASSESTPGLGPHTQYF	TRBV10-1	TRBJ2-3	TRBD2
CATSGTWLGEQYF	TRBV6-1	TRBJ2-7	TRBD2
CASSYGQSNTEAFF	TRBV7-2	TRBJ1-1	-
CASSLTWDGSSPLHF	TRBV7-3	TRBJ1-6	-
CASRAGLANHNEQFF	TRBV9	TRBJ2-1	TRBD2
CAWSETGNYGYTF	TRBV30	TRBJ1-2	-
CASSLYTGTTEAFF	TRBV7-2	TRBJ1-1	-
CASSRTGGSYEQYF	TRBV6-5	TRBJ2-7	TRBD1
CASSLGGIGYTF	TRBV27	TRBJ1-2	-
CASNLGTGGTEAFF	TRBV11-3	TRBJ1-1	TRBD1
CASSLTSPETQYF	TRBV5-1	TRBJ2-5	-
CASSRDGLDQPQHF	TRBV5-1	TRBJ1-5	-
CASMGPLWDTQYF	TRBV6-1	TRBJ2-3	-
CASSSRRQGVDGYTF	TRBV7-2	TRBJ1-2	TRBD1
CASSLPVSGANVLTF	TRBV7-6	TRBJ2-6	-
CASSGDRAIGELFF	TRBV2	TRBJ2-2	TRBD1
CASSLVSTGNYGYTF	TRBV7-9	TRBJ1-2	TRBD1
CASSPGVAGGGEETQYF	TRBV7-9	TRBJ2-5	TRBD2
CASSLSQWSYEQYF	TRBV7-9	-	-
CASSPQGLEMNTEAFF	TRBV5-1	TRBJ1-1	TRBD1
CASRFSRNQPQHF	TRBV27	TRBJ1-5	-
CAISEPPGNEQFF	TRBV10-3	TRBJ2-1	-
CAIRLPGAEQYF	TRBV10-3	TRBJ2-7	-